This T cell receptor beta chain was profiled in a study of identical twins. The CDR3 spans 16 residues. The germline V gene encodes CDR1 MNHEY and CDR2 SMNVEV (reference sequence). V lost 5 bases to trimming and J lost 0 bases, with 14 bases between them. Overall study results and limits: For monozygotic twins, models underestimated out-of-frame TCR alpha sharing.

TCRdb called the 5' RACE reads again in MiXCR, with one record for every CDR3 protein. The sample has 1.5 million to 2 million distinct CDR3 sequences, about 32% seen once; the top ten hold about 0.25%. This clonotype occurred a few times. What it recognizes is unknown. The chain is built from TRBV27 and TRBJ2-4, with D unresolved. Specimen: cord blood. This sequence originates from a newborn girl in good health. CDR3 loop: CASSLNSPLAKNIQYF. In DNA form, the CDR3 reads TGTGCCAGCAGTCTCAACTCGCCACTAGCCAAAAACATTCAGTACTTC.